The source of this T cell receptor beta chain is a study of monozygotic twins with inflammatory bowel disease. With around 15 and 9 cycles respectively, two nested PCRs were carried out on TCRalpha and TCRbeta cDNA. TCRdb re-called the 5' RACE reads; every CDR3 protein appears as one record, without DNA. This sample contains 300,000 to 350,000 distinct CDR3 sequences. Germline CDR1 reads SGHRS; CDR2 reads YFSETQ. The CDR3 length is 14 residues. The specimen sequenced was blood. The V and J genes are TRBV5-1 and TRBJ2-3; there is no DNA to check the TCRdb D call of TRBD1. This TCR was recovered from a human donor with ulcerative colitis or Crohn's disease, or a healthy co-twin of an affected twin (not recorded which). Here the CDR3 reads CASSLEEGADTQYF.